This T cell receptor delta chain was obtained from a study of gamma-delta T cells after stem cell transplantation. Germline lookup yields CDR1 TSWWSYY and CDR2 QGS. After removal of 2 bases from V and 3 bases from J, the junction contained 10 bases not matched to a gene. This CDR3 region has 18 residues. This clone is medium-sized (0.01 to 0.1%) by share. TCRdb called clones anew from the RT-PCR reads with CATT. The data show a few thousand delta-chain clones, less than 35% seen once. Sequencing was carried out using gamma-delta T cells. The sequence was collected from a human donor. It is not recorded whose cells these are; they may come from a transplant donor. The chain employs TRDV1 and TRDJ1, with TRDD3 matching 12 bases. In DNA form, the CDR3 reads TGTGCTCTTGGGGAAAACTACTTCCACTGGGGGATACCCGATAAACTCATCTTT. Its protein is CALGENYFHWGIPDKLIF.